This record concerns one T cell receptor (beta chain) sequence. Antigen specificity is unknown. The data derive from a study of lymphopenia after photon versus proton radiotherapy. The length of the CDR3 is 14 residues. V dropped 10 bases and J dropped 0 bases, with 15 bases sitting between them. Germline assignment: CDR1 MDHEN and CDR2 SYDVKM. Study results and caveats: Proton therapy kept repertoires fairly stable, unlike photons, which gained effector/memory cells. Authors raise, but do not show, better survival with proton therapy.

Only in-frame clones appear in the TCRdb table, and some are missing; sequencing was by immunoSEQ multiplex PCR. The table shows approximately 62,000 clones, with 65% to 85% occurring only once. This chain links TRBV28 with TRBJ1-1, with no clear D. The source of this sequence is a man in his sixties with pancreatic cancer. The sample in question was peripheral blood, obtained from a patient treated with proton-based radiotherapy. The CDR3 coding sequence is TGTGCCACATTCACCAGAACGGTGAACACTGAAGCTTTCTTT. Its protein is CATFTRTVNTEAFF.